The 32 T cell receptor beta chains below all came from one sample that was sequenced in a study of CD8 T cells in Susac syndrome. When the RNA was reverse transcribed, random hexamers were used with an input of about 0.45 to 1 ug. A single record per CDR3 protein comes from TCRdb applying MiXCR to the immunoSEQ multiplex PCR reads. The sample gives 150,000 to 200,000 distinct CDR3 sequences, approximately 94% of which show up once; 0.075% to 0.095% is in the top ten. Material for sequencing was CD4+ T cells from PBMCs. The receptors come from a human donor with multiple sclerosis.

The rearrangement links TRBV13 to TRBJ1-1, with TRBD1 matching 8 bases. The CDR3 contains 13 residues. The V segment lost 3 bases and the J segment 5 bases; nucleotides outside the gene matches: 2. Looked up from germline, CDR1 is PRHDT and CDR2 is FYEKMQ (reference sequence). CDR3: CASSFHRGTEAFF. In DNA form, the CDR3 reads TGTGCCAGCAGCTTTCACAGGGGGACTGAAGCTTTCTTT.

This chain uses TRBV5-6 with TRBJ1-5, with TRBD1 identical over 8 bases. The CDR3 is 14 amino acids. The germline V gene has CDR1 SGHDT and CDR2 YYEEEE. V dropped 3 bases and J dropped 7; count of bases not matched to a gene: 6. The DNA of the CDR3 is TGTGCCAGCAGCTCCCGGGACAGGCACCAGCCCCAGCATTTT. Its protein is CASSSRDRHQPQHF.

The chain recombines TRBV5-1 with TRBJ2-1; TRBD1 matches 8 bases. V was pared by 4 bases and J by 4 bases, with 7 bases of the junction left unmatched. This CDR3 is built from 15 residues. Germline assignment: CDR1 SGHRS and CDR2 YFSETQ. Here the CDR3 DNA reads TGCGCCAGCAGCCCGGCCGGGACAGGATACAATGAGCAGTTCTTC. Translating it yields CASSPAGTGYNEQFF.

In its sample, this clonotype was seen once. The J gene is TRBJ2-2, the V gene TRBV2; 8 bases line up with TRBD2. Germline V CDR1 and CDR2: SNHLY, FYNNEI. CDR3 length equals 13 residues. V lost 7 bases and J lost 6; bases outside the gene matches: 4. Here the CDR3 reads CASTSGGAGELFF. For the CDR3, the DNA is TGTGCCAGCACCTCCGGGGGGGCCGGGGAGCTGTTTTTT. Combining the CDR3 with reference TRBV2 and TRBJ2-2 gives the whole variable domain EPEVTQTPSHQVTQMGQEVILRCVPISNHLYFYWYRQILGQKVEFLVSFYNNEISEKSEIFDDQFSVERPDGSNFTLKIRSTKLEDSAMYFCASTSGGAGELFFGEGSRLTVL.

J is TRBJ2-3 and V is TRBV4-3; D may be TRBD1 or TRBD2 (5 bases each). Germline CDR1 reads LGHNA; CDR2 reads YSLEER. Trimming took 8 bases from V and 0 from J, leaving 18 bases between them. There are 16 residues in the CDR3. The CDR3 bases are TGCGCCAGCGGGGGAGTGGGGAGCTCTAGCACAGATACGCAGTATTTT. Translated, it gives CASGGVGSSSTDTQYF.

The chain is built from TRBV18 and TRBJ1-1, with D unclear. The CDR3 runs 14 residues. V was cut by 2 bases and J by 1 base, with 8 bases left in between. Germline CDR1 reads KGHSH; CDR2 reads LQKENI. As DNA, the CDR3 is TGTGCCAGCTCACCATCGTTCGAGAACACTGAAGCTTTCTTT. As protein: CASSPSFENTEAFF.

This chain connects TRBV12-3 or TRBV12-4 to TRBJ1-1; 8 bases agree with TRBD1. This CDR3 has 14 residues. Germline trimming cut 6 bases from V and 4 bases from J; bases unmatched to any gene: 7. The CDR3 sequence is CASRRTGLVTEAFF. The CDR3 DNA is TGTGCCAGCAGACGGACAGGGTTGGTCACTGAAGCTTTCTTT.

The chain employs TRBV20-1 and TRBJ1-3; D is unresolved. Germline-derived CDR1 and CDR2 are DFQATT and SNEGSKA (reference sequence). The V and J ends lost 0 bases and 3 bases respectively, with 9 bases between them. The CDR3 spans 14 residues. The CDR3 sequence is CSARDWRIGNTIYF. The CDR3 bases are TGCAGTGCTAGAGATTGGAGGATTGGAAACACCATATATTTT.

The CDR3 sequence: CASSFSGQPREAFF. CDR3 bases: TGTGCCAGCAGTTTTTCGGGACAGCCCCGTGAAGCTTTCTTT. The genes are TRBV12-3 or TRBV12-4 and TRBJ1-1; 7 bases map to TRBD1. Trimming cost V 3 bases and J 7 bases; bases outside gene matches: 8. The CDR3 runs 14 residues.

This chain uses TRBV7-2 with TRBJ2-2, with TRBD2 as a possible D gene (6 bases). Trimming removed 7 bases from V and 0 bases from J, with 9 bases in between. This CDR3 is built from 14 residues. In germline, CDR1 is SGHTA, CDR2 FQGNSA. CDR3 amino acids: CASTSVANTGELFF. The CDR3 DNA reads as TGTGCCAGCACTAGCGTAGCGAACACCGGGGAGCTGTTTTTT.

The chain carries TRBV7-2 and TRBJ1-3; no definite D call. The CDR3 is 16 amino acids. Germline CDR1 and CDR2: SGHTA and FQGNSA. V shed 5 bases and J shed 0 bases, with 14 bases lying between them. The CDR3 loop is CASSPNPANSGNTIYF. CDR3 bases: TGTGCCAGCAGCCCCAATCCGGCAAACTCTGGAAACACCATATATTTT.

The chain carries TRBV6-5 and TRBJ1-2, with 7 nucleotides matching TRBD1. J gave up 7 bases and V 6 bases, and 11 bases lay outside the gene matches. The germline gives CDR1 MNHEY, CDR2 SVGAGI. The CDR3 has 14 amino acids. Here the CDR3 DNA reads TGTGCCAGCAGATCCTCTCCATCAGGGGGTGGCTACACCTTC. Protein: CASRSSPSGGGYTF.

This chain uses TRBV19 with TRBJ2-1; TRBD1 aligns across 7 bases. The J segment lost 8 bases and the V segment lost 6 bases, leaving 4 bases of the junction unmatched. This CDR3 spans 12 amino acids. In germline, CDR1 is LNHDA, CDR2 SQIVND (reference sequence). CDR3: CASRGTGDEQFF. The CDR3 DNA reads as TGTGCCAGTAGAGGAACAGGGGATGAGCAGTTCTTC.

The V gene is TRBV2, the J gene TRBJ1-5, with D maybe TRBD1 (6 bases). Per the germline V gene, CDR1 is SNHLY and CDR2 is FYNNEI. V was clipped by 10 bases and J by 4 bases, with 14 bases between them. This CDR3 has 13 residues. CDR3 coding DNA: TGTGCCACCCGGGACGGACAGAATCAGCCCCAGCATTTT. Its translation is CATRDGQNQPQHF.

The chain combines TRBV7-6 with TRBJ2-6; a possible D gene is TRBD1 (5 bases). This CDR3 region has 19 residues. Trimming took off 3 bases at V and 2 bases at J, with 20 bases between the two ends. Germline V gene lookup returns CDR1 SGHVS and CDR2 FNYEAQ. Here the CDR3 DNA reads TGTGCCAGCAGCTTTCCTGGGGCAGGTTGGTCCCCTGGGGCCAACGTCCTGACTTTC. Encoded protein: CASSFPGAGWSPGANVLTF.

The chain is built from TRBV5-4 and TRBJ2-1; D call uncertain. In germline, CDR1 is SGHNT, CDR2 YYREEE (reference sequence). The V and J ends lost 2 bases and 2 bases respectively, with 11 bases between them. The CDR3 has 15 residues. The CDR3 loop reads CASSLDTPPYNEQFF. The CDR3 DNA sequence: TGTGCCAGCAGCTTAGATACTCCCCCCTACAATGAGCAGTTCTTC. Full variable domain (missing parts from reference TRBV5-4 and TRBJ2-1): ETGVTQSPTHLIKTRGQQVTLRCSSQSGHNTVSWYQQALGQGPQFIFQYYREEENGRGNFPPRFSGLQFPNYSSELNVNALELDDSALYLCASSLDTPPYNEQFFGPGTRLTVL.

J is TRBJ2-1 and V is TRBV7-2; TRBD2 aligns across 10 bases. The germline V gene has CDR1 SGHTA and CDR2 FQGNSA. This CDR3 is built from 16 residues. Trimming removed 4 bases from V and 6 bases from J; junction bases left unmatched: 9. CDR3: CASSSLPSGRANEQFF. In DNA, the CDR3 is TGTGCCAGCAGCTCCCTCCCCAGCGGGAGGGCCAATGAGCAGTTCTTC. Filled out from reference TRBV7-2 and TRBJ2-1, the complete variable domain reads GAGVSQSPSNKVTEKGKDVELRCDPISGHTALYWYRQSLGQGLEFLIYFQGNSAPDKSGLPSDRFSAERTGGSVSTLTIQRTQQEDSAVYLCASSSLPSGRANEQFFGPGTRLTVL.

The CDR3 DNA is TGTGCCAGCAGTTCTCTCCCTCAGAGCTCTGGGGCCAACGTCCTGACTTTC. Protein: CASSSLPQSSGANVLTF. The chain carries TRBV28 and TRBJ2-6; no clear D. This CDR3 has 17 amino acids. The V and J ends lost 4 bases and 0 bases respectively, with 13 bases between them. Germline values: CDR1 MDHEN, CDR2 SYDVKM.

This chain connects TRBV7-8 to TRBJ2-1, with a possible D match to TRBD1 (5 bases). V lost 5 bases and J 5 bases, leaving 13 bases between the germline ends. Germline CDR1 reads SGHVS; CDR2 reads FQNEAQ. The CDR3 is 14 amino acids. The DNA of the CDR3 is TGTGCCAGCAGCAAGCCGGACACCAACAATGAGCAGTTCTTC. Translation gives CASSKPDTNNEQFF.

This chain joins TRBV12-3 or TRBV12-4 and TRBJ2-3; D is possibly TRBD2 (6 bases). This CDR3 contains 14 residues. The V end was cut by 6 bases, the J end by 4 bases, with 14 bases between. The CDR3 nucleotides read TGTGCCAGCAGCTGGAGGGGTTCAGCAGATACGCAGTATTTT. This translates into CASSWRGSADTQYF.

V is TRBV30 and J is TRBJ1-5; D remains unclear. V shed 2 bases and J shed 3 bases, with 8 bases lying between them. The CDR3 runs to 13 residues. Germline assignment: CDR1 GTSNPN and CDR2 SVGIG (reference sequence). The CDR3 nucleotides read TGTGCCTGGAGTAGGGATTTCAATCAGCCCCAGCATTTT. Translating it yields CAWSRDFNQPQHF. Based on the CDR3 plus reference TRBV30 and TRBJ1-5, the full variable domain is SQTIHQWPATLVQPVGSPLSLECTVEGTSNPNLYWYRQAAGRGLQLLFYSVGIGQISSEVPQNLSASRPQDRQFILSSKKLLLSDSGFYLCAWSRDFNQPQHFGDGTRLSIL.

About this clonotype itself: Because the CDR3's place on the DNA is in doubt, the DNA is left out and the CDR3 is given as listed by TCRdb. This chain connects TRBV5-6 to TRBJ2-2; whether TRBD2, the table's D call, matches the DNA was not checked. The CDR3 totals 19 residues, both ends included. CDR1 is SGHDT and CDR2 is YYEEEE in the germline V gene. CDR3: CASSLLLAGGALSPGSCFF.

This chain joins TRBV12-3 or TRBV12-4 and TRBJ1-1; D remains unclear. The length of the CDR3 is 15 residues. Trimming took 7 bases from V and 3 from J, leaving 18 bases between them. CDR3 residues: CASTSRAPGDTEAFF. CDR3 coding DNA: TGTGCCAGCACCTCGAGAGCCCCTGGGGACACTGAAGCTTTCTTT.

The chain uses TRBV7-7 and TRBJ2-7; D unclear. V gave up 5 bases and J gave up 7 bases, with 21 bases separating them. The CDR3 contains 15 residues. CDR1 is SSHAT and CDR2 is FNYEAQ in the germline V gene (reference sequence). This CDR3 reads CASSPNSIGLGEQYF. The CDR3 DNA sequence: TGTGCCAGCAGCCCTAACTCGATCGGGCTCGGGGAGCAGTACTTC.

The chain recombines TRBV5-1 with TRBJ2-6; D gene ambiguous. V was trimmed by 1 base and J by 0 bases, leaving 20 bases between them. This CDR3 region has 20 residues. Germline CDR1 is SGHRS and CDR2 is YFSETQ. The CDR3 DNA sequence: TGCGCCAGCAGCTTGAACTATCAGGCGGTGGGTGGCTCTGGGGCCAACGTCCTGACTTTC. It specifies CASSLNYQAVGGSGANVLTF. Based on the CDR3 plus reference TRBV5-1 and TRBJ2-6, the full variable domain is KAGVTQTPRYLIKTRGQQVTLSCSPISGHRSVSWYQQTPGQGLQFLFEYFSETQRNKGNFPGRFSGRQFSNSRSEMNVSTLELGDSALYLCASSLNYQAVGGSGANVLTFGAGSRLTVL.

V gene TRBV5-5 combines with J gene TRBJ1-1; D uncertain. Germline lookup yields CDR1 SGHKS and CDR2 YYEKEE (reference sequence). The CDR3 totals 15 residues. The germline V and J ends were trimmed by 2 bases and 1 base, with 12 bases remaining between them. The CDR3 loop is CASSFSGGPNTEAFF. The CDR3 coding sequence is TGTGCCAGCAGCTTCTCCGGAGGCCCGAACACTGAAGCTTTCTTT. Drawing the rest from reference TRBV5-5 and TRBJ1-1, the complete variable domain is DAGVTQSPTHLIKTRGQQVTLRCSPISGHKSVSWYQQVLGQGPQFIFQYYEKEERGRGNFPDRFSARQFPNYSSELNVNALLLGDSALYLCASSFSGGPNTEAFFGQGTRLTVV.

The CDR3 is CAASRLGGPYEQYF. The CDR3 nucleotides read TGTGCCGCCAGTCGACTCGGGGGACCCTACGAGCAGTACTTC. The chain links TRBV27 to TRBJ2-7; possibly TRBD2 for D (6 bases). This CDR3 comprises 14 residues. V dropped 11 bases and J dropped 2 bases, with 19 bases sitting between them. The V gene's germline CDR1 is MNHEY and CDR2 SMNVEV (reference sequence).

The V call is TRBV12-3 or TRBV12-4, the J call TRBJ1-1; TRBD1 is a possible D gene (6 bases). V gave up 6 bases and J gave up 6 bases, with 17 bases separating them. The CDR3 extends over 14 amino acids. The CDR3 loop reads CASSYQGLKAEAFF. In DNA, the CDR3 is TGTGCCAGCAGCTATCAGGGGTTGAAGGCTGAAGCTTTCTTT.

The chain is built from TRBV6-5 and TRBJ2-6; D remains unclear. V shed 6 bases and J shed 4 bases, with 13 bases lying between them. The CDR3 sequence is 15 residues long. Germline V gene lookup returns CDR1 MNHEY and CDR2 SVGAGI. Written as DNA, the CDR3 is TGTGCCAGCAGATCGCAGGTCCCCGGGGCCAACGTCCTGACTTTC. It encodes CASRSQVPGANVLTF.

There are a few counts of this clonotype. The rearrangement links TRBV3-1 to TRBJ1-2; D not resolved. The germline V gene has CDR1 LGHDT and CDR2 YNNKEL (reference sequence). The V end was cut by 0 bases, the J end by 2 bases, with 4 bases between. The CDR3 runs 13 residues. This CDR3 is CASSQDRNYGYTF. CDR3 in DNA: TGTGCCAGCAGCCAAGACAGGAACTATGGCTACACCTTC.

The genes are TRBV5-4 and TRBJ1-1; the D gene is possibly TRBD1 (5 bases). The germline gives CDR1 SGHNT, CDR2 YYREEE (reference sequence). Trimming took 3 bases from V and 3 from J, leaving 12 bases between them. The CDR3 is made up of 14 amino acids. This chain's CDR3 is CASSSSGTYTEAFF. Here the CDR3 DNA reads TGTGCCAGCAGCTCGTCCGGGACCTACACTGAAGCTTTCTTT.

The J gene is TRBJ1-1, the V gene TRBV7-8; D not resolved. V was cut by 1 base and J by 1 base, with 7 bases left in between. This CDR3 region has 14 residues. In germline, CDR1 is SGHVS, CDR2 FQNEAQ. The CDR3 loop is CASSLVPGNTEAFF. The CDR3 region has the DNA TGTGCCAGCAGCTTAGTTCCGGGGAACACTGAAGCTTTCTTT.